The rows below give T cell receptor beta chains drawn from one sample of a study of shared clonotypes between healthy human individuals. Sequenced by immunoSEQ multiplex PCR; TCRdb stores in-frame clones only, minus some. The table includes about 1.1 million clones, approximately 80% detected once. Sequenced material: memory CD4+ T cells from PBMCs. The receptors come from a man between 18 and 29 years old in good health. Some clones in this sample may be carry-over from other donors' samples. The CDR3 runs from the conserved cysteine through the conserved F or W. Each record gives: V gene, D gene, J gene, clone size, CDR3 protein. A D gene is named only where the DNA matches it firmly. Expanded clones get a size class; other rows say once, few or many, or leave the size out.

v_call: TRBV7-2; d_call: NA; j_call: TRBJ2-3; clone_size: NA; cdr3_aa: CASSPGLNTQYF
v_call: TRBV29-1; d_call: NA; j_call: NA; clone_size: NA; cdr3_aa: CSVGRSEGSYEQYF
v_call: TRBV10-3; d_call: TRBD2; j_call: TRBJ2-3; clone_size: NA; cdr3_aa: CAIRTSGSADTQYF
v_call: TRBV5-1; d_call: TRBD1; j_call: TRBJ2-1; clone_size: NA; cdr3_aa: CASSYGTGVNEQFF
v_call: TRBV4-3; d_call: TRBD1; j_call: TRBJ2-1; clone_size: NA; cdr3_aa: CASSRTGVGDEQFF
v_call: TRBV10-2; d_call: TRBD1; j_call: TRBJ1-5; clone_size: NA; cdr3_aa: CATSPQGGIGQHF
v_call: TRBV10-3; d_call: TRBD1; j_call: TRBJ2-1; clone_size: NA; cdr3_aa: CATFRGQGYNEQFF
v_call: TRBV11-3; d_call: TRBD2; j_call: TRBJ2-3; clone_size: NA; cdr3_aa: CASSFGLAGISDTQYF
v_call: TRBV11-2; d_call: NA; j_call: TRBJ2-5; clone_size: NA; cdr3_aa: CASSSWTAPGETQYF
v_call: TRBV5-4; d_call: NA; j_call: TRBJ2-7; clone_size: NA; cdr3_aa: CASSLGGEQYF
v_call: TRBV11-3; d_call: NA; j_call: TRBJ2-5; clone_size: NA; cdr3_aa: CASSFLLTGEQYF
v_call: TRBV19; d_call: TRBD2; j_call: TRBJ2-7; clone_size: NA; cdr3_aa: CARTSLAGGFPPYEQYF
v_call: TRBV5-1; d_call: NA; j_call: TRBJ2-1; clone_size: NA; cdr3_aa: CASSSRVEQFF
v_call: TRBV28; d_call: TRBD1; j_call: TRBJ1-2; clone_size: few; cdr3_aa: CASSAQTGGYGYTF
v_call: TRBV9; d_call: TRBD2; j_call: TRBJ2-1; clone_size: once; cdr3_aa: CASSVAAGTRVVAQFF
v_call: TRBV7-3; d_call: TRBD2; j_call: TRBJ2-1; clone_size: NA; cdr3_aa: CASSLGTSGSTQFF
v_call: TRBV30; d_call: NA; j_call: TRBJ1-2; clone_size: NA; cdr3_aa: CAWSGGRHGYTF
v_call: TRBV6-1; d_call: NA; j_call: TRBJ1-1; clone_size: NA; cdr3_aa: CASKIVSGGEAFF
v_call: TRBV6-6; d_call: NA; j_call: TRBJ1-3; clone_size: NA; cdr3_aa: CASSARQFSGNTIYF
v_call: TRBV6-1; d_call: NA; j_call: TRBJ1-1; clone_size: NA; cdr3_aa: CASTGLYQGNTEAFF
v_call: TRBV2; d_call: NA; j_call: TRBJ1-3; clone_size: few; cdr3_aa: CASSAYGPSSGNTIYF
v_call: TRBV19; d_call: NA; j_call: TRBJ2-1; clone_size: NA; cdr3_aa: CASSIAASNNEQFF
v_call: TRBV28; d_call: NA; j_call: TRBJ2-5; clone_size: NA; cdr3_aa: CASSQPGPPLLYF
v_call: TRBV5-4; d_call: TRBD1; j_call: TRBJ2-1; clone_size: NA; cdr3_aa: CASSLDPTGVEQFF
v_call: TRBV9; d_call: TRBD1; j_call: TRBJ2-7; clone_size: NA; cdr3_aa: CASSRAGTGAYEQYF
v_call: TRBV11-3; d_call: TRBD1; j_call: TRBJ1-5; clone_size: NA; cdr3_aa: CASSGRGPGRPQHF
v_call: TRBV18; d_call: NA; j_call: TRBJ2-7; clone_size: once; cdr3_aa: CASSPGQGGTYEQYF
v_call: TRBV28; d_call: TRBD1; j_call: TRBJ1-4; clone_size: NA; cdr3_aa: CASSSSRTGNGKLFF
v_call: TRBV5-1; d_call: NA; j_call: TRBJ2-7; clone_size: NA; cdr3_aa: CASSLTQGNYEQYF
v_call: TRBV2; d_call: TRBD2; j_call: TRBJ2-7; clone_size: NA; cdr3_aa: CASIFGTSGRGEQYF
v_call: TRBV4-3; d_call: NA; j_call: TRBJ2-3; clone_size: NA; cdr3_aa: CASSQDLTRTSTDTQYF
v_call: TRBV2; d_call: NA; j_call: TRBJ2-7; clone_size: NA; cdr3_aa: CASSGWGEQYF
v_call: TRBV5-1; d_call: NA; j_call: TRBJ2-3; clone_size: once; cdr3_aa: CASSLYPQGNADTQYF
v_call: TRBV5-1; d_call: NA; j_call: TRBJ2-1; clone_size: NA; cdr3_aa: CASSLNLGDEQFF
v_call: TRBV29-1; d_call: TRBD1; j_call: TRBJ1-2; clone_size: NA; cdr3_aa: CSVDPTGVEDYGYTF
v_call: TRBV6-6; d_call: NA; j_call: TRBJ1-3; clone_size: NA; cdr3_aa: CASSGTGSGNTIYF
v_call: TRBV5-1; d_call: NA; j_call: TRBJ2-1; clone_size: NA; cdr3_aa: CASSLDGVRGYNEQFF
v_call: TRBV5-1; d_call: TRBD1; j_call: TRBJ2-6; clone_size: NA; cdr3_aa: CASSFTTGLGANVLTF
v_call: TRBV28; d_call: TRBD1; j_call: TRBJ1-1; clone_size: NA; cdr3_aa: CASSSIGQGWGTEAFF
v_call: TRBV5-1; d_call: NA; j_call: TRBJ2-3; clone_size: NA; cdr3_aa: CASSSGLRESTDTQYF
v_call: TRBV28; d_call: TRBD1; j_call: TRBJ1-5; clone_size: NA; cdr3_aa: CASSLGTAYSNQPQHF
v_call: TRBV28; d_call: TRBD1; j_call: TRBJ1-1; clone_size: once; cdr3_aa: CASRTNRGEAFF
v_call: TRBV6-1; d_call: TRBD1; j_call: TRBJ2-7; clone_size: many; cdr3_aa: CASSWDRGYEQYF
v_call: TRBV19; d_call: NA; j_call: TRBJ1-4; clone_size: many; cdr3_aa: CASEGVGTNEKLFF
v_call: TRBV15; d_call: TRBD2; j_call: TRBJ2-2; clone_size: NA; cdr3_aa: CATSPRLAGATGELFF
v_call: TRBV28; d_call: NA; j_call: TRBJ2-5; clone_size: NA; cdr3_aa: CASSPPLGGGAWETQYF
v_call: TRBV5-1; d_call: TRBD2; j_call: TRBJ2-1; clone_size: NA; cdr3_aa: CASSLGASGRVINEQFF
v_call: TRBV5-1; d_call: TRBD1; j_call: TRBJ2-7; clone_size: NA; cdr3_aa: CASSPRDRGAYEQYF
v_call: TRBV7-6; d_call: NA; j_call: TRBJ1-2; clone_size: NA; cdr3_aa: CASSLGSLYGYTF
v_call: TRBV7-2; d_call: TRBD2; j_call: TRBJ2-7; clone_size: NA; cdr3_aa: CASSLAGSGRGYEQYF
v_call: TRBV4-2; d_call: TRBD1; j_call: TRBJ1-2; clone_size: NA; cdr3_aa: CASSPGQGLDYGYTF
v_call: TRBV6-6; d_call: NA; j_call: TRBJ2-3; clone_size: NA; cdr3_aa: CASSYSSVTDTQYF
v_call: TRBV28; d_call: NA; j_call: TRBJ2-7; clone_size: NA; cdr3_aa: CASSFYQAEQYF
v_call: TRBV18; d_call: NA; j_call: TRBJ2-1; clone_size: NA; cdr3_aa: CASSRGRGVYEQFF